This entry describes one TCR beta chain. PCR amplification relied on 60 Vbeta primers (plus 13 Jbeta primers). The method was immunoSEQ multiplex PCR; TCRdb's version includes in-frame clones alone and lacks a portion of them. The table has 110,000 to 150,000 clones, about 78% seen once; the top ten hold under 4.5%. The entry originates in a study of cytomegalovirus exposure and HLA in healthy donors. Germline trimming cut 4 bases from V and 6 bases from J; bases unmatched to any gene: 9. This CDR3 has 14 residues. Germline V gene sequence: CDR1 SGHDT, CDR2 YYEEEE. This sequence originates from a man younger than 35 in good health and CMV-seronegative. The genes are TRBV5-6 and TRBJ1-2; TRBD1 matches at 7 bases. The material sequenced was PBMCs. CDR3 residues: CASSPGQVGDGYTF. Written as DNA, the CDR3 is TGTGCCAGCAGCCCCGGACAGGTCGGGGATGGCTACACCTTC.